This T cell receptor beta chain appears in the sequencing data of a study of blood T cell repertoires in COVID-19 (dated by TCRdb to about 2020). Background on the whole study: Samples covering the acute and convalescent phases of COVID-19 were provided by collaborators in the United States, Italy and Spain. The prospective study material was composed of cDNA or gDNA derived from T cells, B-cell-depleted T cells, or PBMCs. Deeply sampled blood TCRbeta repertoires from subjects exposed to, actively infected with, or recovered from COVID-19 were included in the dataset. The repertoires were made available in a free public database intended to serve as a resource for research on the immune response to SARS-CoV-2. Samples were obtained from the ongoing ImmuneRACE study (first 160 participants) and from 1,254 subjects provided by 6 global collaborators. Nearly every sample came with metadata listing a de-identified subject ID, COVID-19 status, age in years and sex. Where HLA class I and class II types were available, the types were taken from metadata supplied by the sample provider, not from assay-based typing. Summary of the overall study and its limitations: Clinical and demographic metadata were provided uncurated, with the amount varying by source and participant.

In the case of this clone: What antigen it recognizes has not been identified. No base quality values were provided; no much bigger clone lies one nucleotide off.

TCRbeta CDR3 regions were amplified from genomic DNA using the immunoSEQ Assay, a bias-controlled multiplex PCR. In the source study's methods: Nucleated cell counts per sample were estimated from amplification of reference gene primers within the assay. To quantify the absolute abundance of each unique TCRbeta CDR3 rearrangement, sequence reads were collapsed and filtered. Productive Simpson clonality was computed per sample as the square root of Simpson's diversity index over productive rearrangements. In TCRdb, the immuneACCESS table is reduced to in-frame sequences with V and J assigned. These tables do not hold every clone; where another copy was compared, an unresolved V gene accounts for under half, and the others remain unexplained. The V and J calls and the clone size are those of that table, but D and trimming were determined from the DNA. The sample data list more than 95,000 clones, and 84% of these were observed just once. Of the sample, more than 20% is held by the ten largest clones.

Each collaborating institution followed its own protocols to collect whole blood in K2EDTA tubes. Collaborator samples were shipped for TCRbeta analysis as frozen whole blood, isolated PBMCs, or DNA extracted from either sample type. CDR1 and CDR2 are read off the germline V gene as SNHLY and FYNNEI. Ends trimmed: V by 7 bases, J by 7 bases; bases unmatched to a gene: 3. Spanning cysteine to phenylalanine, the CDR3 consists of 14 amino acids. This entry keeps only the CDR3 DNA: 42 bases, framed from base 1. The sequenced material came from peripheral blood. The origin of this receptor is a man aged 55 to 70 with acute or convalescent COVID-19. This chain joins TRBV2 to TRBJ2-1, and 14 junction bases match TRBD2. Here the CDR3 is given as CASTGLAGVNEQFF. Read as DNA, the sequence is TGTGCCAGCACGGGACTAGCGGGAGTAAATGAGCAGTTCTTC.